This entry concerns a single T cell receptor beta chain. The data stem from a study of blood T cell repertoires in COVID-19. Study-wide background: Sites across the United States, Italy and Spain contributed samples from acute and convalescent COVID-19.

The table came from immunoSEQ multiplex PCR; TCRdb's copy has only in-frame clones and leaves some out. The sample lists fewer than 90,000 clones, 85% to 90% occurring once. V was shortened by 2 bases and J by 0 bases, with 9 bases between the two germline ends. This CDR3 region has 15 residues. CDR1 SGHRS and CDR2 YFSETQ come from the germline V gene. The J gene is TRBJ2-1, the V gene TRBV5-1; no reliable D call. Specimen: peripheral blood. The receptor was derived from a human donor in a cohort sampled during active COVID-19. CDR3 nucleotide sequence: TGCGCCAGCAGCTTCACAGAGAGCTCCTACAATGAGCAGTTCTTC. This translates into CASSFTESSYNEQFF.